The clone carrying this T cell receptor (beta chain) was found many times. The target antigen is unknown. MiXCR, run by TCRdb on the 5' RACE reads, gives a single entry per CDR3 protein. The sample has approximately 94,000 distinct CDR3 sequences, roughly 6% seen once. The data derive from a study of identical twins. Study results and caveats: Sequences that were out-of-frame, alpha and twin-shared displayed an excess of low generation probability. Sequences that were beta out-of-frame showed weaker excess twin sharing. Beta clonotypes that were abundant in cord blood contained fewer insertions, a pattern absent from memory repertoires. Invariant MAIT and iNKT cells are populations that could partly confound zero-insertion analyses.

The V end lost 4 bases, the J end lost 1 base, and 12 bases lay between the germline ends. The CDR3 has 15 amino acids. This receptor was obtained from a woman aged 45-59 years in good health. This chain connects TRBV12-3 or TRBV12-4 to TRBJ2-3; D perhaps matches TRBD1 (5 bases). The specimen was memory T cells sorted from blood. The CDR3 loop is CASSSYRWGTDTQYF. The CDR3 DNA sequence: TGTGCCAGCAGTTCCTACAGGTGGGGCACAGATACGCAGTATTTT.